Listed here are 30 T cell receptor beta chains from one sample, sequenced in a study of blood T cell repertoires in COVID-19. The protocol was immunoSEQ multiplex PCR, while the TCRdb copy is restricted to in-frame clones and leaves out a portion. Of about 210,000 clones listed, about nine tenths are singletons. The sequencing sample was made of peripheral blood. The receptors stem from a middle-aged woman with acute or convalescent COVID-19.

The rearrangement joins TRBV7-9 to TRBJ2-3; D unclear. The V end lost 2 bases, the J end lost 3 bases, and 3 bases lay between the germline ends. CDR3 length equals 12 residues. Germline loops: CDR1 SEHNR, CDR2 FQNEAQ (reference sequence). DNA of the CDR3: TGTGCCAGCAGCTTACGGACAGATACGCAGTATTTT. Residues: CASSLRTDTQYF.

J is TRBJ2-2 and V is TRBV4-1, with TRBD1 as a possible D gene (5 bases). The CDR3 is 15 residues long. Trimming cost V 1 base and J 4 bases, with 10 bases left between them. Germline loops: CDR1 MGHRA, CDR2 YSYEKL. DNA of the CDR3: TGCGCCAGCAGCCAAGGCAGGGTTAGCACCGGGGAGCTGTTTTTT. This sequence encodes CASSQGRVSTGELFF.

The CDR3 region is CASSIGQGSYEQYV. CDR3 DNA: TGTGCCAGCAGTATAGGACAGGGGTCCTACGAGCAGTACGTC. The rearrangement links TRBV6-5 to TRBJ2-7; the match to TRBD1 covers 9 bases. CDR3 length: 14 amino acids. CDR1 and CDR2 (germline): MNHEY, SVGAGI. Germline trimming cut 5 bases from V and 1 base from J; bases unmatched to any gene: 3.

The CDR3 DNA sequence: TGTGCCAGCAGTCCTGAGGGGACAGCTTACACTGAAGCTTTCTTT. Protein: CASSPEGTAYTEAFF. The chain employs TRBV27 and TRBJ1-1, with 7 positions matching TRBD1. This CDR3 has 15 amino acids. Looked up from germline, CDR1 is MNHEY and CDR2 is SMNVEV (reference sequence). With 5 bases clipped from V and 3 bases from J, the junction kept 9 bases outside the gene matches.

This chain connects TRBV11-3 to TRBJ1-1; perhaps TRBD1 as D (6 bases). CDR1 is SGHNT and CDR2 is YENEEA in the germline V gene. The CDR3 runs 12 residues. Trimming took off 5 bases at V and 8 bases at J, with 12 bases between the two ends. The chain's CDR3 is CASSVDQGEAFF. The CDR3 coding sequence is TGTGCCAGCAGCGTCGACCAGGGGGAAGCTTTCTTT.

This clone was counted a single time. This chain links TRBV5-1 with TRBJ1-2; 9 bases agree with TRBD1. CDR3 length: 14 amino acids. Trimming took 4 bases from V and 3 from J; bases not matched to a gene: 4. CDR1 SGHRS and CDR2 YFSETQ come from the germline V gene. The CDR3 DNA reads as TGCGCCAGCAGCATCCGGACAGGGGACTATGGCTACACCTTC. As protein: CASSIRTGDYGYTF.

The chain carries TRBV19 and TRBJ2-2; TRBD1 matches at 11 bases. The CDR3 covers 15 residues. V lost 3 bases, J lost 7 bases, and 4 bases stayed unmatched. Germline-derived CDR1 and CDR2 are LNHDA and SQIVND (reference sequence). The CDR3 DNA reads TGTGCCAGTAGTATGGACAGGGGGCTTAGCGGGGAGCTGTTTTTT. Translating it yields CASSMDRGLSGELFF.

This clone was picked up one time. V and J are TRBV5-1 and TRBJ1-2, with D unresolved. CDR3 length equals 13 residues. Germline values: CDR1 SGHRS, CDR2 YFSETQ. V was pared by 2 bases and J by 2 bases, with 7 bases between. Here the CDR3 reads CASSFEGNYGYTF. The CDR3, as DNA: TGCGCCAGCAGCTTCGAGGGCAACTATGGCTACACCTTC.

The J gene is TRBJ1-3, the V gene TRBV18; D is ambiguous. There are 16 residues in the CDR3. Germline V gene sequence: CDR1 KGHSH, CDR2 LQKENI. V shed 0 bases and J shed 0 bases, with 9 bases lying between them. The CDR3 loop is CASSPPGGFSGNTIYF. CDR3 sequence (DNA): TGTGCCAGCTCACCACCGGGAGGGTTCTCTGGAAACACCATATATTTT.

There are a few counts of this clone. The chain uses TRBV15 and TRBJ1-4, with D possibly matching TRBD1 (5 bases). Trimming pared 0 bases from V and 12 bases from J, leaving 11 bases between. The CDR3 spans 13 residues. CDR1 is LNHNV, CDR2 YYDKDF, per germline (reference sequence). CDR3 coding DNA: TGTGCCACCAGCAGAGATGAAGGGGAGGAACTGTTTTTT. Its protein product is CATSRDEGEELFF.

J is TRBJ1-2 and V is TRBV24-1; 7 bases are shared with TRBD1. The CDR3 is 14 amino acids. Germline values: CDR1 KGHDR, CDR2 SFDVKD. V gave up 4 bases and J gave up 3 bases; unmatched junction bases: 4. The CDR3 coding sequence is TGTGCCACCAGTGAGGCTGGACAGGACTATGGCTACACCTTC. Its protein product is CATSEAGQDYGYTF.

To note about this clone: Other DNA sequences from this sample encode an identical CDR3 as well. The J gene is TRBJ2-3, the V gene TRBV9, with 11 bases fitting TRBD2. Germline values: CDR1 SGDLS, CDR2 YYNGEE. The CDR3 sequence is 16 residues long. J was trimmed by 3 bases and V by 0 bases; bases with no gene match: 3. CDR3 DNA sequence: TGTGCCAGCAGCGTAGGGGCTAGCGGGGGGACAGATACGCAGTATTTT. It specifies CASSVGASGGTDTQYF. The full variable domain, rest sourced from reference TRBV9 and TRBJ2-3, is DSGVTQTPKHLITATGQRVTLRCSPRSGDLSVYWYQQSLDQGLQFLIQYYNGEERAKGNILERFSAQQFPDLHSELNLSSLELGDSALYFCASSVGASGGTDTQYFGPGTRLTVL.

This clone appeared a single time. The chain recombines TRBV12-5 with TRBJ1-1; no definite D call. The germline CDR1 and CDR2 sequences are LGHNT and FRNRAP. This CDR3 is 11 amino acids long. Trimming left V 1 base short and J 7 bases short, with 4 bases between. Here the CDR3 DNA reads TGTGCTAGTGGTTTGGCGGGTGAAGCTTTCTTT. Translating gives CASGLAGEAFF.

The CDR3 sequence is CASSEGGGRMAFF. The CDR3 DNA is TGCGCCAGCAGTGAGGGCGGGGGCCGAATGGCTTTCTTT. The chain uses TRBV10-1 and TRBJ1-1, with a tentative D call TRBD1 (6 bases). Germline V gives CDR1 WNHNN, CDR2 SYGVQD (reference sequence). V lost 2 bases and J 11 bases, leaving 15 bases between the germline ends. This CDR3 is built from 13 residues.

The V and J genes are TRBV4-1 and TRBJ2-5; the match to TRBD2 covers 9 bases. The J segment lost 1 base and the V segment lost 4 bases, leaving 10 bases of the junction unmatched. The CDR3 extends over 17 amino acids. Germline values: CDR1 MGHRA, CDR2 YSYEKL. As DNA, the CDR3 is TGCGCCAGCAGCCCTGGACTAGCGTATGTGGCCCAAGAGACCCAGTACTTC. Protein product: CASSPGLAYVAQETQYF.

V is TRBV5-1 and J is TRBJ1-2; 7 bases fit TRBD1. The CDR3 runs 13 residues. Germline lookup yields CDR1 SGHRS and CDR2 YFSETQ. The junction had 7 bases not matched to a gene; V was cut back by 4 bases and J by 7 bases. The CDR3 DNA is TGCGCCAGCAGCCCCGACAGGGAAGGTGGCTACACCTTC. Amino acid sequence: CASSPDREGGYTF.

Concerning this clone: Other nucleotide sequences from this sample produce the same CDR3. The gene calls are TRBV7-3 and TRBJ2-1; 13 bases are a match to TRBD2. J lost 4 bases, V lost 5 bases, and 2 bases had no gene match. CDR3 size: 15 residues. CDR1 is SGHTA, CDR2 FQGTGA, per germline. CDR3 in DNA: TGTGCCAGCAGCCCGACTAGCGGGGGGTACAATGAGCAGTTCTTC. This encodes CASSPTSGGYNEQFF.

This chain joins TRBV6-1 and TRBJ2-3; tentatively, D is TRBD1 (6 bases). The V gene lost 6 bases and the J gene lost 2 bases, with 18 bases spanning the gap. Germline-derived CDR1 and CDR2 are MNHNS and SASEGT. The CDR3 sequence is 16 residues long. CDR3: CASSEHRAINTDTQYF. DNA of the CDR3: TGTGCCAGCAGCGAACACAGGGCCATAAACACAGATACGCAGTATTTT.

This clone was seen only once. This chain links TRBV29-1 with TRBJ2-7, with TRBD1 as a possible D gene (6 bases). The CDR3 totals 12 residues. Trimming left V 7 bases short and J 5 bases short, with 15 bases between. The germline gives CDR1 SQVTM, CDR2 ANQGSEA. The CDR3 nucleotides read TGCAGCGGAATTGGGGGCTTCCACGAGCAGTACGTC. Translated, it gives CSGIGGFHEQYV.

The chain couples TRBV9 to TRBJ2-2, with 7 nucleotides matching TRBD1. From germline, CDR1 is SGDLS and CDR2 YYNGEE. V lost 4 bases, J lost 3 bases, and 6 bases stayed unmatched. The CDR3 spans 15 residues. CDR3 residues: CASSRQGWDTGELFF. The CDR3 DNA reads TGTGCCAGCAGCAGACAGGGATGGGACACCGGGGAGCTGTTTTTT.

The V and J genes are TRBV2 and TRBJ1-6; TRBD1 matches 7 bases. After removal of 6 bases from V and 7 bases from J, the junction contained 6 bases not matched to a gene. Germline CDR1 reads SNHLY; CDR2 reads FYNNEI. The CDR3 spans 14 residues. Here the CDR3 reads CASRNRGPNSPLHF. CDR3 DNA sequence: TGTGCCAGCAGGAACAGGGGCCCCAATTCACCCCTCCACTTT.

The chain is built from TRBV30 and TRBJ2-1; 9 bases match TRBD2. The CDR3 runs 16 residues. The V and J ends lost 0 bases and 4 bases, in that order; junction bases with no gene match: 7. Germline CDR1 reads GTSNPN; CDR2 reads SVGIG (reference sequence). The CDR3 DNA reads TGTGCCTGGAGTGTACTTGCGGGGGGGAGGTACAATGAGCAGTTCTTC. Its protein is CAWSVLAGGRYNEQFF.

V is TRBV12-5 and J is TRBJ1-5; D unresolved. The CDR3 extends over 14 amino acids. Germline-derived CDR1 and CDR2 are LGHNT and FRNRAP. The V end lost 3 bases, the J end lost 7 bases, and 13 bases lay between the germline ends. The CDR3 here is CASGFSGYEQPQHF. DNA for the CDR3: TGTGCTAGTGGTTTCTCGGGGTATGAGCAGCCCCAGCATTTT.

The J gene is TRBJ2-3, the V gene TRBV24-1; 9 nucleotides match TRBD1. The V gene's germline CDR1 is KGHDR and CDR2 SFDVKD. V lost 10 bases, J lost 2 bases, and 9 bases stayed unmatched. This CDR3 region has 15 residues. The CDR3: CATQAGTGYTDTQYF. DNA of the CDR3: TGTGCCACTCAGGCAGGGACAGGGTACACAGATACGCAGTATTTT.

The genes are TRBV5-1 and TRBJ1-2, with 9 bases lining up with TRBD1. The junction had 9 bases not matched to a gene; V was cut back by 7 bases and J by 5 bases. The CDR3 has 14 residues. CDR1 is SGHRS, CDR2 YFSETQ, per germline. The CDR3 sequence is CASATDRGGYGYTF. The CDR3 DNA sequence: TGCGCCAGCGCCACTGACAGGGGGGGTTATGGCTACACCTTC.

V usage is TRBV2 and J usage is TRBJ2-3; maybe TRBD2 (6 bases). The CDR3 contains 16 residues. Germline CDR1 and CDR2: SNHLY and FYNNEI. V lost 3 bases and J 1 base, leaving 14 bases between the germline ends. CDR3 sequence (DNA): TGTGCCAGCAGTGAGGGTGGCGGGGTCGGCACAGATACGCAGTATTTT. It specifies CASSEGGGVGTDTQYF.

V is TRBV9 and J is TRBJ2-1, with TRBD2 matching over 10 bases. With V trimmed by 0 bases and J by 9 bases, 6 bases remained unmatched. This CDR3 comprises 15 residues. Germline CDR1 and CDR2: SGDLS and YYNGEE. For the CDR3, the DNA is TGTGCCAGCAGCGTAGGAGCGGGGGGGCGTCCTGAGCAGTTCTTC. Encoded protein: CASSVGAGGRPEQFF.

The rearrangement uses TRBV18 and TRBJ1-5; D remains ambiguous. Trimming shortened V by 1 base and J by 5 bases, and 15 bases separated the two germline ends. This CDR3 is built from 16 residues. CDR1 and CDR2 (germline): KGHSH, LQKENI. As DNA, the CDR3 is TGTGCCAGCTCACCACAGGAAACGGGTAGTTATCAGCCCCAGCATTTT. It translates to CASSPQETGSYQPQHF.

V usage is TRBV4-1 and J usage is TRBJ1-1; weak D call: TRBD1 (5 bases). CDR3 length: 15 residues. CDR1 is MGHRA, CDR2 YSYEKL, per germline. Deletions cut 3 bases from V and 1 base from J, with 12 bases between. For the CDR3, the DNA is TGCGCCAGCAGCCATCCTCAGGGAGGGAACACTGAAGCTTTCTTT. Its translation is CASSHPQGGNTEAFF.

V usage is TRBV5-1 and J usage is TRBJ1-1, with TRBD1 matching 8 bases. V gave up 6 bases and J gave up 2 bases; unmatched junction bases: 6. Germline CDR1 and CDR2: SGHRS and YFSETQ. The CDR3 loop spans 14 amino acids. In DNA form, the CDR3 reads TGCGCCAGCAACCGACAGGGGTTAAACACTGAAGCTTTCTTT. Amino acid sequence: CASNRQGLNTEAFF.